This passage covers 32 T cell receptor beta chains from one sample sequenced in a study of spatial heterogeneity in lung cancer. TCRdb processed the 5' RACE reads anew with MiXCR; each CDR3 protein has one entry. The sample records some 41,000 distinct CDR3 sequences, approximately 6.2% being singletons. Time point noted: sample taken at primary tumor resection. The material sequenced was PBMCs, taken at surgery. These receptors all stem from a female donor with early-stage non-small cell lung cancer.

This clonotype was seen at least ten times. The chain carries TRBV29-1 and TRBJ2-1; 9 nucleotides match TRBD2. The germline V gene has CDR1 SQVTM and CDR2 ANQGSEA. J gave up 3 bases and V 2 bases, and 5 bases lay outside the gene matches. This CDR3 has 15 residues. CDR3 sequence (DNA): TGCAGCGTTGAAACAGCGGGAGGATTCTACAATGAGCAGTTCTTC. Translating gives CSVETAGGFYNEQFF.

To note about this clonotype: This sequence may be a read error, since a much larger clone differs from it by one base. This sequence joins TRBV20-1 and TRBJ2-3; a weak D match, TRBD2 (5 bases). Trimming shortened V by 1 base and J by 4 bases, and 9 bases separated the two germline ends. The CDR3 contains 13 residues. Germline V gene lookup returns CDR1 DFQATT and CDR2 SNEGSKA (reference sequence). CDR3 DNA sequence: TGCAGTGCTAGAGCTCCTAGCTCAGATACGCAGTATTTT. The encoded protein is CSARAPSSDTQYF.

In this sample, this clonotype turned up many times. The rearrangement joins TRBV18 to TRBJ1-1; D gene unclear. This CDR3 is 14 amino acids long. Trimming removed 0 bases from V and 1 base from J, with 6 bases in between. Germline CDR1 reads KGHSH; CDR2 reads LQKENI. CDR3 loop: CASSPPAQNTEAFF. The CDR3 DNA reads TGTGCCAGCTCACCACCGGCACAGAACACTGAAGCTTTCTTT.

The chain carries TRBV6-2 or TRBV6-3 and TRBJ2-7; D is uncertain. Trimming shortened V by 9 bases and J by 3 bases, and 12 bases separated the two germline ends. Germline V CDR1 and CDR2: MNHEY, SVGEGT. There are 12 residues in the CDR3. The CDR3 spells CASQTLLYEQYF. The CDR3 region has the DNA TGTGCCAGTCAGACACTCCTCTACGAGCAGTACTTC.

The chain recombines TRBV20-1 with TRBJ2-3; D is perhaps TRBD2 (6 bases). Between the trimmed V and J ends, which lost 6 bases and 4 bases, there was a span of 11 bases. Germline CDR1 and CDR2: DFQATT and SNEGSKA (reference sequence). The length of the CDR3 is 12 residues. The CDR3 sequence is CSAPGLPDTQYF. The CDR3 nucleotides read TGCAGTGCGCCGGGACTTCCAGATACGCAGTATTTT.

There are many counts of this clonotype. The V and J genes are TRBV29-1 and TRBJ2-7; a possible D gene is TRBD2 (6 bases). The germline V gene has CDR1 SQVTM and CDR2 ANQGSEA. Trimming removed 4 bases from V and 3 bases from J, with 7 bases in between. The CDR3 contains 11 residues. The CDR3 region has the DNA TGCAGCGTTGGGAGGGACTACGAGCAGTACTTC. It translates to CSVGRDYEQYF.

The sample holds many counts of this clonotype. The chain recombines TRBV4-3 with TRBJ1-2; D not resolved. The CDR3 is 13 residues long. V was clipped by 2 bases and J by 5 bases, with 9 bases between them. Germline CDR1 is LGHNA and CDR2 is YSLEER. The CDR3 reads CASSQIAAYGYTF. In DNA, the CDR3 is TGCGCCAGCAGCCAAATAGCAGCGTATGGCTACACCTTC.

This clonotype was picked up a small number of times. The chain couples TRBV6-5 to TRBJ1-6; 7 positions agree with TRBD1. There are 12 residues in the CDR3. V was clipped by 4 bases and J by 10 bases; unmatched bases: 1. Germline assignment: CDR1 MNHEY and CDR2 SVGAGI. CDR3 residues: CASSFRGSPLHF. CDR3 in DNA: TGTGCCAGCAGTTTCAGGGGGTCACCCCTCCACTTT.

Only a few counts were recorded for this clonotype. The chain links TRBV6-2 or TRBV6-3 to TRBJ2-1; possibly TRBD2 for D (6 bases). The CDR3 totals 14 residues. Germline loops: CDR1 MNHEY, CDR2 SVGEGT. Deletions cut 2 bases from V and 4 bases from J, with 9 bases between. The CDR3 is CASSYLANYNEQFF. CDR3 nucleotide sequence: TGTGCCAGCAGTTACCTAGCGAATTACAATGAGCAGTTCTTC.

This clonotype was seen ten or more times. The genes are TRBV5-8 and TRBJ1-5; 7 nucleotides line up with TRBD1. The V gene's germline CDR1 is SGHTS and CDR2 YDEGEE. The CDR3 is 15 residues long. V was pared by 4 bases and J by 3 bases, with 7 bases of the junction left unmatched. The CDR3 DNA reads TGTGCCAGCAGCCCAAGCGGGACAGCCAATCAGCCCCAGCATTTT. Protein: CASSPSGTANQPQHF. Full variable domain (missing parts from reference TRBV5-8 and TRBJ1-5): EAGVTQSPTHLIKTRGQQATLRCSPISGHTSVYWYQQALGLGLQFLLWYDEGEERNRGNFPPRFSGRQFPNYSSELNVNALELEDSALYLCASSPSGTANQPQHFGDGTRLSIL.

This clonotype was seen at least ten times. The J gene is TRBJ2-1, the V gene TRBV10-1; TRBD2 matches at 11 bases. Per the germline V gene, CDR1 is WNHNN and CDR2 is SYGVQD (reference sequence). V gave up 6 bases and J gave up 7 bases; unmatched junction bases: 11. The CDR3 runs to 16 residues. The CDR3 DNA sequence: TGCGCCAGCAGGATTACGGTAGCGGGGGGGCGGAATGAGCAGTTCTTC. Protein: CASRITVAGGRNEQFF.

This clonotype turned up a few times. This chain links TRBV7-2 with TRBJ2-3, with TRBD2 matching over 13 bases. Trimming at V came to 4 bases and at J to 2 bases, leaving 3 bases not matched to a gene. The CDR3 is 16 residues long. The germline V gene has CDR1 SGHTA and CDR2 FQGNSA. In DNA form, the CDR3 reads TGTGCCAGCAGCTACACTAGCGGGGGGGCCACAGATACGCAGTATTTT. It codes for CASSYTSGGATDTQYF.

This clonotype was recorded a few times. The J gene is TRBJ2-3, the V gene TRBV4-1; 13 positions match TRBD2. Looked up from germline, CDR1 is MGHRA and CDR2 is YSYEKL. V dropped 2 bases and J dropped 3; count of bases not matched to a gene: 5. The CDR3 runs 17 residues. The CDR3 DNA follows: TGCGCCAGCAGCCAACAAACTAGCGGGGGGGCGACAGATACGCAGTATTTT. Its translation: CASSQQTSGGATDTQYF.

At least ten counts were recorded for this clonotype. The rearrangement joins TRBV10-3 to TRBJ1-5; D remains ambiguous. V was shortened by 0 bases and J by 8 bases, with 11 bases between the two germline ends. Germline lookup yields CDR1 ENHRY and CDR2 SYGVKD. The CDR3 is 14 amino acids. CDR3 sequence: CAISESGGMKPQHF. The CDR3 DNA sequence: TGTGCCATCAGTGAGTCAGGAGGGATGAAGCCCCAGCATTTT.

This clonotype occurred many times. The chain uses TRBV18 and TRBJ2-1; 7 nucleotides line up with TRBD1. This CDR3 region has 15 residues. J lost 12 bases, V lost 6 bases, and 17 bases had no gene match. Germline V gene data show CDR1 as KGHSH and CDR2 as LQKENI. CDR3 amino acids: CASSQSGTVEVSQFF. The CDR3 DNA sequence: TGTGCCAGCTCTCAATCCGGGACAGTCGAAGTTTCGCAGTTCTTC.

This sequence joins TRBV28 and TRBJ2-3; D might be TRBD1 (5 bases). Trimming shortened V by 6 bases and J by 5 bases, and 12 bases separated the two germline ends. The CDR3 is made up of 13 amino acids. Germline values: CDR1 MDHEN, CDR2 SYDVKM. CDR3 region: CASSLSRVDTQYF. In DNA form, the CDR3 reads TGTGCCAGCAGCCTTTCCAGGGTAGATACGCAGTATTTT.

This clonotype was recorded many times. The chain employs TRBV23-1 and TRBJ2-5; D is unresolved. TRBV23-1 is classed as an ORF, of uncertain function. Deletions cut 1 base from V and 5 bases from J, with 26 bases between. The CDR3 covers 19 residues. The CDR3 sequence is CASSQYRVQVDSVRETQYF. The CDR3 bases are TGCGCCAGCAGTCAATATCGGGTCCAGGTCGATTCGGTTCGGGAGACCCAGTACTTC.

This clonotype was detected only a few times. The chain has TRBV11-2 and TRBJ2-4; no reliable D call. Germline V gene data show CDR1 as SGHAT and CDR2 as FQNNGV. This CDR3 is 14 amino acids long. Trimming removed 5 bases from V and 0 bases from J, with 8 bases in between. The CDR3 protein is CASSAQAAKNIQYF. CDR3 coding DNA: TGTGCCAGCAGCGCCCAGGCAGCCAAAAACATTCAGTACTTC.

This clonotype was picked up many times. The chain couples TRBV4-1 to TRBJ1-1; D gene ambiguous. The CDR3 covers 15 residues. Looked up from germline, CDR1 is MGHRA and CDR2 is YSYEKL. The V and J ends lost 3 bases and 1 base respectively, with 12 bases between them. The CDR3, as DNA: TGCGCCAGCAGCCACCGTCTACAGAGGAACACTGAAGCTTTCTTT. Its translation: CASSHRLQRNTEAFF.

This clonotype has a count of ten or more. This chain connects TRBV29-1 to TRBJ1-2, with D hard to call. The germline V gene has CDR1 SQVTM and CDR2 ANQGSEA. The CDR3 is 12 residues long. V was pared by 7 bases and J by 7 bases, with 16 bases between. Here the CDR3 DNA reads TGCAGCGCTTTTTTAGTAGTTGCTGGCTACACCTTC. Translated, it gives CSAFLVVAGYTF.

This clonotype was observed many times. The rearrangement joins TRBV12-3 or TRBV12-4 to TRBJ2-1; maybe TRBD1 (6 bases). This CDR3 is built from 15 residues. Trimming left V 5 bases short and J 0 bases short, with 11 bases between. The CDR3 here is CASSLRTVSYNEQFF. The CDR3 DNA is TGTGCCAGCAGTCTTAGGACAGTCTCCTACAATGAGCAGTTCTTC.

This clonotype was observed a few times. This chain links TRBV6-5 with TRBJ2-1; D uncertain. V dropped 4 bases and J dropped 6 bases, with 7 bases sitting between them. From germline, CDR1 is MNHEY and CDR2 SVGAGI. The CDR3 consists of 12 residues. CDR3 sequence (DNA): TGTGCCAGCAGTTTTCCCCCCAATGAGCAGTTCTTC. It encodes CASSFPPNEQFF.

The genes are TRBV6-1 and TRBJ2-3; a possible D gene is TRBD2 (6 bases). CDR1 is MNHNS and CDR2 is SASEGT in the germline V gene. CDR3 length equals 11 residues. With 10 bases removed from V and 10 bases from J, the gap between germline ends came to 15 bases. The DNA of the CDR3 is TGTGCCACCCTGACTAGTGACCCGCAGTATTTT. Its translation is CATLTSDPQYF.

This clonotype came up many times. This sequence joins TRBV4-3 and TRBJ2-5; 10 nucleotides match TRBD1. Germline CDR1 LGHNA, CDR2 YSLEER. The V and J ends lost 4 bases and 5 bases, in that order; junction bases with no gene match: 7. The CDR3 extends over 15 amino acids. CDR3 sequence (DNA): TGCGCCAGCAGCCCCCGGACAGGGGGTGCGGAGACCCAGTACTTC. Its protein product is CASSPRTGGAETQYF.

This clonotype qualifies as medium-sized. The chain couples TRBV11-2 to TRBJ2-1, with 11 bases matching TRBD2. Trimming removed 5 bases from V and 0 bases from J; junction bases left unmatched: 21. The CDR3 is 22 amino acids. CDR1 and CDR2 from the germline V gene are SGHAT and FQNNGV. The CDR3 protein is CASSDRLDPGTSGRSSYNEQFF. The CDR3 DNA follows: TGTGCCAGCAGCGACCGGTTGGACCCCGGGACTAGCGGCCGGAGCTCCTACAATGAGCAGTTCTTC.

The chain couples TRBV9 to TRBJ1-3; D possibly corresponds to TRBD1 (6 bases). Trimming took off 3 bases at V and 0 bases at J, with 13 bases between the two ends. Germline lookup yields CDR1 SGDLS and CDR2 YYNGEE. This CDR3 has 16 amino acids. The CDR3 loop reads CASSGPRGYSGNTIYF. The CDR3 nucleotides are TGTGCCAGCAGCGGACCCAGGGGCTACTCTGGAAACACCATATATTTT.

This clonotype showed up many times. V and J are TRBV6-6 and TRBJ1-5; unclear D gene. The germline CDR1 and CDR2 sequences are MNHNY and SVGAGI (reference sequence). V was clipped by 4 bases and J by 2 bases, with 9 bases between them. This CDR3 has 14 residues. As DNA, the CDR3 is TGTGCCAGCAGTTCCCCCGGGGGCAATCAGCCCCAGCATTTT. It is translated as CASSSPGGNQPQHF.

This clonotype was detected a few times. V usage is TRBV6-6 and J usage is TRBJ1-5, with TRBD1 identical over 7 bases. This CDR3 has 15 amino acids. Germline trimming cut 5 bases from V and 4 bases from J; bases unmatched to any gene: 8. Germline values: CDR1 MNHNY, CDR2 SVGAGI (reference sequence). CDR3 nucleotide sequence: TGTGCCAGCAGTGACGGGACAGCGCGGAATCAGCCCCAGCATTTT. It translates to CASSDGTARNQPQHF.

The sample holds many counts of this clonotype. CDR3 sequence reads: CASSFGLGVGTEAFF. The CDR3 DNA reads as TGTGCCAGCAGCTTCGGCCTCGGGGTGGGAACTGAAGCTTTCTTT. The chain employs TRBV7-9 and TRBJ1-1; D unresolved. The CDR3 totals 15 residues. Germline V gene sequence: CDR1 SEHNR, CDR2 FQNEAQ (reference sequence). Trimming pared 3 bases from V and 5 bases from J, leaving 16 bases between.

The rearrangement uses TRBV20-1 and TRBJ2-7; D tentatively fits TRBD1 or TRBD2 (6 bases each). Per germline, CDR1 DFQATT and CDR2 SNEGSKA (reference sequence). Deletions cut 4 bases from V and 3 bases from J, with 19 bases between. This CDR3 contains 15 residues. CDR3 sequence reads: CSATRGVATDYEQYF. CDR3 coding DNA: TGCAGTGCTACTAGGGGGGTGGCGACCGACTACGAGCAGTACTTC.

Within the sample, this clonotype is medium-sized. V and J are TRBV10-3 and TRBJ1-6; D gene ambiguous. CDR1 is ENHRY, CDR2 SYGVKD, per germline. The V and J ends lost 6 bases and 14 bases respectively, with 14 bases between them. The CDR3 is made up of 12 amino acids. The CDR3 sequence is CAISLDGRALHF. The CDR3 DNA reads TGTGCCATCAGCTTGGACGGAAGGGCCCTCCACTTT.

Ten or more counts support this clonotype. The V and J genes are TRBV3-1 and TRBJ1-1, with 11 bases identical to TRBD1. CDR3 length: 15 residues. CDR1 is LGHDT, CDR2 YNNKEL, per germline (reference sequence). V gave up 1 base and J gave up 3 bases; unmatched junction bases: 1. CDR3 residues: CASSQAGQGDTEAFF. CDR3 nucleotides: TGTGCCAGCAGCCAAGCGGGACAGGGGGACACTGAAGCTTTCTTT. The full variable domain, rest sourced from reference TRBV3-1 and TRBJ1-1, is DTAVSQTPKYLVTQMGNDKSIKCEQNLGHDTMYWYKQDSKKFLKIMFSYNNKELIINETVPNRFSPKSPDKAHLNLHINSLELGDSAVYFCASSQAGQGDTEAFFGQGTRLTVV.